Sequencing of this T cell receptor beta chain was carried out in a study of neurological immune-mediated disorders. Study-level points and caveats: HTLV-1-associated myelopathy had the most TCR clonal expansion, and multiple sclerosis had the least, less than healthy controls. None of the CDR3 amino acid sequences of expanded clones were shared across subjects, and this suggested private repertoires in all groups.

Synthesis of cDNA was performed by 5'RACE using 10-nucleotide random UMIs. TCRdb re-called the 5' RACE reads through MiXCR, storing one row per CDR3 protein. The sample has approximately 58,000 distinct CDR3 sequences, 7% to 10% seen once. There are many counts of this clonotype. What it binds is not known. The CDR3 extends over 17 amino acids. Germline CDR1 is MNHEY and CDR2 is SMNVEV (reference sequence). J was trimmed by 3 bases and V by 2 bases; bases with no gene match: 9. Time point indicated: longitudinal time-point 3. The chain recombines TRBV27 with TRBJ1-1; 10 bases are a match to TRBD1. The source material was PBMCs. The clonotype originates from a woman aged 40 to 50 in good health. This CDR3 reads CASSLAYGTGAYTEAFF. The CDR3 DNA reads TGTGCCAGCAGTTTAGCGTACGGGACAGGGGCATACACTGAAGCTTTCTTT.